These T cell receptor beta chains were read from a single sample in a study of T cell changes during pregnancy in multiple sclerosis. Sequencing was performed with immunoSEQ multiplex PCR; in TCRdb, only in-frame clones are kept and a portion is missing. The sample holds some 20,000 clones, more than 75% seen once. Sample: CD4+ T cells from peripheral blood mononuclear cells, taken in the first trimester of pregnancy. The receptors stem from a female donor in good health, enrolled as a control in a pregnancy study. The CDR3 runs from the conserved cysteine through the conserved F or W.

v_call cdr3_aa
TRBV5-1 CASGEGRANTGELFF
TRBV6-1 CASSARREGLYEQYF
TRBV28 CASSPIGLAGADTQYF
TRBV14 CASEPRTGENYGYTF
TRBV5-1 CASEPTGQPYNEQFF
TRBV5-6 CASSSPDRGVNGHTF
TRBV2 CASSNRGNTIYF
TRBV5-1 CASSYLTGKGNTEAFF
TRBV12-5 CASGPGTGSYGYTF
TRBV7-2 CASTTLGQSAFF
TRBV19 CASSEQGKGYTF
TRBV5-6 CASSLSGGTSNEQFF
TRBV9 CASSATSADYEQYF
TRBV5-4 CASSLPGTGATGELFF
TRBV29-1 CSVRQGANQPQHF
TRBV27 CASSPSRSGGMGEQYF
TRBV27 CASSFASPDTQYF
TRBV30 CAWSQGDNSPLHF
TRBV9 CASSATGDSYNEQFF
TRBV5-4 CASSANGEQFF
TRBV6-5 CASSQGIGEKLFF
TRBV11-3 CASSPTSGGYEQYF
TRBV7-2 CASSLGTGVTTNEKLFF
TRBV5-1 CASSFGETQYF
TRBV6-6 CASSSGAGANVLTF
TRBV9 CASSAQGDNQPQHF
TRBV25-1 CASSGDSPANEQFF
TRBV6-4 CASSDSSGGADTQYF
TRBV2 CASSPDRGYTEAFF
TRBV19 CASSWREGNEQFF
TRBV19 CASSTRTSGSEEQFF
TRBV7-2 CASRPAGASYEQYF
TRBV30 CAWSIGGVTDTQYF
TRBV7-9 CAVRGLTEAFF
TRBV27 CASRARGVGTEAFF
TRBV7-2 CASSSPGLAGVETQYF
TRBV29-1 CSVAGQGIDGYTF
TRBV6-6 CASRPQGARDTQYF
TRBV9 CASSPVASNSPLHF
TRBV25-1 CASRRPAGQGSDTQYF
TRBV10-3 CAIREFTEAFF
TRBV5-1 CASSDGLSGNTIYF
TRBV6-5 CAVGGTGATYGYTF
TRBV7-2 CASRGQGDQPQHF
TRBV11-3 CASSQQGGSGNTIYF
TRBV6-1 CASSVLDSASSGNTIYF
TRBV10-3 CAISESRTAYEQYF
TRBV6-6 CASRGQGTNQPQHF
TRBV6-1 CASSHSGSWYNEQFF